Reported below is one T cell receptor beta chain. These data originate in a study of blood T cell repertoires in COVID-19. Study-wide context: Acute and convalescent COVID-19 samples came from the United States, Italy and Spain. PBMCs, B-cell-depleted T cells, or T cells were the source of the cDNA or gDNA that made up the material.

Germline loops: CDR1 SGHTA, CDR2 FQGNSA. The CDR3 covers 14 residues. Deletions cut 5 bases from V and 1 base from J, with 8 bases between. Original data processing: Nucleated cell number was recorded as an estimate derived from reference gene primer amplification. The data were produced by immunoSEQ multiplex PCR, yet TCRdb's version contains in-frame clones alone and is incomplete. The DNA was the basis for D and trimming; V, J and clone size are from that table. This sample carries fewer than 200,000 clones, approximately 87% of them seen once, and the ten largest clones take around 1%. The source material was peripheral blood. This chain joins TRBV7-2 and TRBJ2-2; tentatively, D is TRBD1 (6 bases). The clonotype originates from a woman aged 18-29 years who had recovered from COVID-19. The CDR3 region is CASSTGQNTGELFF. DNA for the CDR3: TGTGCCAGCAGCACGGGACAGAACACCGGGGAGCTGTTTTTT.